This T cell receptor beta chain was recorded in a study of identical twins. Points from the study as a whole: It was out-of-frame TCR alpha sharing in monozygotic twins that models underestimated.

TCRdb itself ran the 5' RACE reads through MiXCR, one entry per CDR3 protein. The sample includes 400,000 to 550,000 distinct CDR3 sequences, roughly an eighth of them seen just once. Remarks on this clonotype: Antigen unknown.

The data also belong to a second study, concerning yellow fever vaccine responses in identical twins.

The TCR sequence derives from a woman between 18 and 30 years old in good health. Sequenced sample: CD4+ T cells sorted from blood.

CDR3 sequence: CASSPPGVPSTDTQYF. In DNA, the CDR3 is TGCGCCAGCAGCCCACCAGGGGTCCCTAGCACAGATACGCAGTATTTT. J is TRBJ2-3 and V is TRBV5-1; D may be TRBD1 (6 bases). This CDR3 comprises 16 residues. V shed 4 bases and J shed 0 bases, with 15 bases lying between them. Per germline, CDR1 SGHRS and CDR2 YFSETQ.